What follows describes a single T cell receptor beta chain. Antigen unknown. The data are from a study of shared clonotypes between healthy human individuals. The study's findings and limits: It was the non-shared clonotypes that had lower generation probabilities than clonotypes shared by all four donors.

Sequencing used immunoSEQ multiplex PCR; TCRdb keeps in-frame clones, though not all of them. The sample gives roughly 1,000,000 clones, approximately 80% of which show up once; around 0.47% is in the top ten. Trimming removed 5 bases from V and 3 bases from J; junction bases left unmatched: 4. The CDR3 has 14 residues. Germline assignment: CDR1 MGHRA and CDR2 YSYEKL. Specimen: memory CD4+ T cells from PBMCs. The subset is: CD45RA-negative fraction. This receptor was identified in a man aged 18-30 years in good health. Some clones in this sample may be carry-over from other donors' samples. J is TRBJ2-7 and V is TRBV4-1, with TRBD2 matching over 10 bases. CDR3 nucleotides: TGCGCCAGCAGCAGAACTAGCGGGATCTACGAGCAGTACTTC. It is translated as CASSRTSGIYEQYF.